The 32 T cell receptor beta chains below all came from one sample that was sequenced in a study of low-dose radiotherapy and immunotherapy resistance in tumors. TCR amplification used roughly 20 PCR cycles, a constant-region primer and a V-primer adapter. TCRdb reprocessed the reads via MiXCR and lists one record per CDR3 protein. This sample has tens of thousands of distinct CDR3 sequences, with about 12% found just once. The sample's time point: before trial treatment. Source: PBMCs, taken before treatment. Receptor source: a female donor with ovarian cancer.

This clonotype has a count of ten or more. V gene TRBV13 combines with J gene TRBJ2-3, with TRBD2 identical over 7 bases. The CDR3 is 16 residues long. Per the germline V gene, CDR1 is PRHDT and CDR2 is FYEKMQ (reference sequence). V gave up 5 bases and J gave up 6 bases; unmatched junction bases: 14. This chain's CDR3 is CASSMRTSGNADTQYF. In nucleotides, the CDR3 is TGTGCCAGCAGCATGAGGACTAGTGGGAATGCGGATACGCAGTATTTT.

This clonotype is medium-sized. The rearrangement links TRBV5-4 to TRBJ2-7, with 11 bases aligning to TRBD1. J was trimmed by 5 bases and V by 4 bases; bases with no gene match: 11. Germline loops: CDR1 SGHNT, CDR2 YYREEE (reference sequence). The CDR3 contains 16 residues. CDR3 sequence: CASSPGQGVRLHEQYF. DNA for the CDR3: TGTGCCAGCAGCCCGGGACAGGGGGTGAGGTTGCACGAGCAGTACTTC.

This clonotype was counted ten times or more. V is TRBV21-1 and J is TRBJ2-5; the table gives TRBD2 as D, unverified against the DNA. TRBV21-1 is listed as a pseudogene. The CDR3 covers 18 residues. The CDR3 DNA reads as TGTGCCAGCAGCAAAGCGAGAGGACTAGCGGGAGCCGGAGAGACCCAGTACTTC. Residues: CASSKARGLAGAGETQYF.

About this clonotype: The limits of the CDR3 on the DNA are not certain, so only TCRdb's listed CDR3 is given. The chain has TRBV5-1 and TRBJ1-3. The CDR3 is made up of 17 amino acids, end residues included. The germline V gene has CDR1 SGHRS and CDR2 YFSETQ. CDR3 loop: CASSLEGREGNTIYFFF.

This clonotype was counted at least ten times. V is TRBV12-3 or TRBV12-4 and J is TRBJ2-7, with a tentative D call TRBD1 (5 bases). The CDR3 totals 12 residues. With 7 bases removed from V and 2 bases from J, the gap between germline ends came to 9 bases. CDR3: CASTKGTYEQYF. DNA of the CDR3: TGTGCCAGCACCAAGGGGACCTACGAGCAGTACTTC.

This clonotype occurred many times. This chain joins TRBV20-1 and TRBJ2-1; D is undetermined. The CDR3 is 12 amino acids. Germline assignment: CDR1 DFQATT and CDR2 SNEGSKA (reference sequence). Trimming took 6 bases from V and 9 from J, leaving 15 bases between them. The CDR3 DNA is TGCAGTGCGAAGACCCGAAGCGTTGAGCAGTTCTTC. Protein sequence: CSAKTRSVEQFF.

In its sample, this clonotype was seen many times. The gene calls are TRBV12-3 or TRBV12-4 and TRBJ1-4, with D tentatively TRBD1 (5 bases). Trimming shortened V by 6 bases and J by 7 bases, and 18 bases separated the two germline ends. This CDR3 contains 15 residues. Written as DNA, the CDR3 is TGTGCCAGCAGGGGACGGGGCCACAGAGGTGAAAAACTGTTTTTT. It yields the protein CASRGRGHRGEKLFF.

This clonotype has a count of ten or more. The CDR3 region is CSARTSGANTGELFF. The CDR3 region has the DNA TGCAGTGCGAGGACTAGCGGCGCGAACACCGGGGAGCTGTTTTTT. The chain recombines TRBV20-1 with TRBJ2-2; TRBD2 agrees at 10 bases. V lost 6 bases to trimming and J lost 0 bases; unmatched junction nucleotides: 4. Germline V gives CDR1 DFQATT, CDR2 SNEGSKA (reference sequence). This CDR3 comprises 15 residues.

To note about this clonotype: A far larger clone is only one base removed, so a read error is likely. This sequence joins TRBV20-1 and TRBJ2-1, with TRBD2 identical over 11 bases. This CDR3 comprises 16 residues. V dropped 0 bases and J dropped 10; count of bases not matched to a gene: 11. From germline, CDR1 is DFQATT and CDR2 SNEGSKA (reference sequence). The CDR3 nucleotides are TGCAGTGCTAGAGATAGCGGGGGGGCCTTTTTCTACGAGCAGTTCTTC. Its protein product is CSARDSGGAFFYEQFF.

This clonotype was seen a handful of times. A clone one base away is much larger, so this may be a read error. The chain is built from TRBV19 and TRBJ2-1; 7 bases are a match to TRBD1. This CDR3 is 15 amino acids long. Unmatched junction bases numbered 5, after V lost 2 bases and J lost 4 bases. The germline V gene encodes CDR1 LNHDA and CDR2 SQIVND (reference sequence). The chain's CDR3 is CASSIKRGPYNEQFF. The CDR3 DNA reads as TGTGCCAGTAGTATAAAAAGGGGGCCGTACAATGAGCAGTTCTTC.

This clonotype occurred many times. The chain recombines TRBV3-1 with TRBJ2-1; 13 bases agree with TRBD2. Losses at the gene ends were 0 bases for V and 7 bases for J; bases not matched to a gene: 9. The germline V gene encodes CDR1 LGHDT and CDR2 YNNKEL (reference sequence). The CDR3 runs to 18 residues. The CDR3 DNA is TGTGCCAGCAGCCAAGATCCCCGGACTAGCGGGAGATGGAATGAGCAGTTCTTC. It specifies CASSQDPRTSGRWNEQFF.

At least ten counts were recorded for this clonotype. The rearrangement uses TRBV6-2 or TRBV6-3 and TRBJ2-3; the D is unclear. Per germline, CDR1 MNHEY and CDR2 SVGEGT. The CDR3 consists of 14 residues. The V end was cut by 5 bases, the J end by 0 bases, with 9 bases between. In DNA form, the CDR3 reads TGTGCCAGCAGTGAAAGTGGTAGCACAGATACGCAGTATTTT. Translated, it gives CASSESGSTDTQYF.

This clonotype was seen a handful of times. The V gene is TRBV6-2 or TRBV6-3, the J gene TRBJ1-2, with 7 nucleotides matching TRBD1. Trimming removed 5 bases from V and 5 bases from J; junction bases left unmatched: 11. The CDR3 runs to 15 residues. Germline values: CDR1 MNHEY, CDR2 SVGEGT. CDR3 residues: CASSTSQGGSYGYTF. CDR3 nucleotide sequence: TGTGCCAGCAGTACGTCCCAGGGGGGGAGTTATGGCTACACCTTC.

This clonotype came up many times. The chain joins TRBV14 to TRBJ2-7; TRBD2 aligns across 8 bases. In germline, CDR1 is SGHDN, CDR2 FVKESK. The CDR3 runs to 16 residues. Trimming took 1 base from V and 2 from J; bases not matched to a gene: 7. The CDR3 spells CASSQVGLGVPYEQYF. The CDR3 DNA follows: TGTGCCAGCAGCCAAGTGGGACTAGGGGTCCCCTACGAGCAGTACTTC.

This clonotype was recorded many times. J is TRBJ2-3 and V is TRBV20-1; D might be TRBD1 or TRBD2, each matching 6 bases. CDR1 is DFQATT, CDR2 SNEGSKA, per germline (reference sequence). This CDR3 has 11 residues. Trimming took off 6 bases at V and 10 bases at J, with 14 bases between the two ends. The CDR3 sequence: CSAPSGAPQYF. The DNA of the CDR3 is TGCAGTGCCCCGTCGGGGGCACCGCAGTATTTT.

As for this clonotype: A far larger clone is one base from this, pointing to a likely read error. This CDR3 is CASSFAQVCYTF. The CDR3 nucleotides are TGTGCCAGCAGCTTCGCCCAGGTGTGCTACACCTTC. This rearrangement joins TRBV5-1 to TRBJ1-2, with D uncertain. The CDR3 consists of 12 residues. Germline V lookup: CDR1 SGHRS, CDR2 YFSETQ.

This clonotype has a count of ten or more. The V and J genes are TRBV14 and TRBJ2-7; D gene unclear. Germline CDR1 and CDR2: SGHDN and FVKESK. The CDR3 has 14 residues. V was cut by 0 bases and J by 0 bases, with 6 bases left in between. The DNA for the CDR3 is TGTGCCAGCAGCCAAGAGAGAATCTCCTACGAGCAGTACTTC. This encodes CASSQERISYEQYF.

This clonotype came up many times. This chain joins TRBV19 and TRBJ2-6; D is undetermined. CDR3 length: 12 residues. Trimming shortened V by 8 bases and J by 1 base, and 3 bases separated the two germline ends. Germline lookup yields CDR1 LNHDA and CDR2 SQIVND (reference sequence). As DNA, the CDR3 is TGTGCCAGTCAGTCTGGGGCCAACGTCCTGACTTTC. Its translation: CASQSGANVLTF.

This clonotype showed up many times. The chain recombines TRBV5-4 with TRBJ2-2, with D possibly being TRBD1 or TRBD2 (5 bases each). The CDR3 runs 15 residues. Germline V gene data show CDR1 as SGHNT and CDR2 as YYREEE (reference sequence). V was pared by 2 bases and J by 0 bases, with 8 bases between. In nucleotides, the CDR3 is TGTGCCAGCAGCTTCGGGACGGCGAACACCGGGGAGCTGTTTTTT. Protein product: CASSFGTANTGELFF. The full variable domain, in which reference TRBV5-4 and TRBJ2-2 provide the parts outside the CDR3, is ETGVTQSPTHLIKTRGQQVTLRCSSQSGHNTVSWYQQALGQGPQFIFQYYREEENGRGNFPPRFSGLQFPNYSSELNVNALELDDSALYLCASSFGTANTGELFFGEGSRLTVL.

This clonotype was picked up many times. This sequence joins TRBV20-1 and TRBJ2-7, with a possible D match to TRBD1 (6 bases). The CDR3 is 14 residues long. CDR1 DFQATT and CDR2 SNEGSKA come from the germline V gene (reference sequence). V was clipped by 4 bases and J by 2 bases, with 15 bases between them. CDR3 amino acids: CSATIQGMAYEQYF. The CDR3 DNA sequence: TGCAGTGCTACTATACAGGGAATGGCCTACGAGCAGTACTTC.

The V gene is TRBV6-6, the J gene TRBJ1-4; D unresolved. This CDR3 contains 12 residues. Trimming removed 8 bases from V and 8 bases from J, with 12 bases in between. Germline lookup yields CDR1 MNHNY and CDR2 SVGAGI (reference sequence). The CDR3 spells CASGPRNEKLFF. The DNA for the CDR3 is TGTGCCAGCGGACCGCGCAACGAAAAACTGTTTTTT.

This clonotype has just a few counts. V usage is TRBV6-8 and J usage is TRBJ1-1; TRBD1 might be the D (5 bases). The CDR3 covers 12 residues. The ends were cut back, 8 bases at V and 8 bases at J, with 15 bases in the middle. Germline V gene sequence: CDR1 MNHGY, CDR2 SAAAGT. CDR3 amino acids: CASGLGLPEAFF. The CDR3 DNA reads as TGTGCCAGCGGGCTGGGACTGCCGGAAGCTTTCTTT.

This clonotype was seen repeatedly, ten times or more. In nucleotides, the CDR3 is TGTGCCAGCAGTCAAGGACTAGCGGGAGAAAGGTGGACGCAGTATTTT. Protein sequence: CASSQGLAGERWTQYF. The V gene is TRBV6-5, the J gene TRBJ2-3; 13 bases are shared with TRBD2. After removal of 5 bases from V and 9 bases from J, the junction contained 11 bases not matched to a gene. This CDR3 is 16 amino acids long. The germline V gene has CDR1 MNHEY and CDR2 SVGAGI.

This clonotype was observed many times. The J gene is TRBJ1-2, the V gene TRBV12-3 or TRBV12-4; D not resolved. The V and J ends lost 7 bases and 10 bases respectively, with 16 bases between them. This CDR3 is built from 12 residues. The CDR3 here is CASTLGRTIYTF. The CDR3 bases are TGTGCCAGCACGTTGGGCAGAACCATCTACACCTTC.

This clonotype showed up many times. The chain uses TRBV3-1 and TRBJ1-3; TRBD1 is a possible D gene (6 bases). The CDR3 runs 13 residues. Germline V gene lookup returns CDR1 LGHDT and CDR2 YNNKEL (reference sequence). V was trimmed by 4 bases and J by 4 bases, leaving 8 bases between them. The DNA of the CDR3 is TGTGCCAGCAGCCCCGGGACAGGAAACACCATATATTTT. This translates into CASSPGTGNTIYF.

About this clonotype itself: Since a far larger clone is one base different, this is likely a read error. The chain carries TRBV6-5 and TRBJ2-7; 7 bases map to TRBD2. The CDR3 length is 13 residues. Germline V gives CDR1 MNHEY, CDR2 SVGAGI. V dropped 6 bases and J dropped 7; count of bases not matched to a gene: 9. This CDR3 is CASSHGGTNEQYF. CDR3 DNA sequence: TGTGCCAGCAGCCACGGAGGGACTAATGAGCAGTACTTC.

Ten or more counts support this clonotype. CDR3 sequence reads: CASSPGGGRIQYF. The CDR3 nucleotides read TGTGCCAGCAGCCCCGGAGGGGGAAGGATTCAGTACTTC. The rearrangement links TRBV14 to TRBJ2-4; D is possibly TRBD1 or TRBD2 (6 bases each). Trimming took off 4 bases at V and 10 bases at J, with 14 bases between the two ends. Germline lookup yields CDR1 SGHDN and CDR2 FVKESK. The length of the CDR3 is 13 residues.

The chain recombines TRBV6-6 with TRBJ1-2; D is ambiguous. From germline, CDR1 is MNHNY and CDR2 SVGAGI (reference sequence). V lost 5 bases and J lost 4, with 11 bases in between. The CDR3 runs 13 residues. As DNA, the CDR3 is TGTGCCAGCAGTCCTTACGTTGGCTATGGCTACACCTTC. Translation gives CASSPYVGYGYTF.

This clonotype was seen at least ten times. This rearrangement joins TRBV18 to TRBJ1-1; 9 nucleotides line up with TRBD1. From germline, CDR1 is KGHSH and CDR2 LQKENI. This CDR3 comprises 16 residues. Germline trimming cut 1 base from V and 0 bases from J; bases unmatched to any gene: 3. The CDR3 region has the DNA TGTGCCAGCTCACCACGGGGACAGGGCATGAACACTGAAGCTTTCTTT. It codes for CASSPRGQGMNTEAFF.

This clonotype was observed many times. The chain couples TRBV25-1 to TRBJ1-5; D is possibly TRBD1 (5 bases). V was shortened by 4 bases and J by 0 bases, with 13 bases between the two germline ends. This CDR3 spans 16 amino acids. Germline values: CDR1 MGHDK, CDR2 SYGVNS. CDR3 bases: TGTGCCAGCAGTGCCCGGGACGGTTATAGCAATCAGCCCCAGCATTTT. It codes for CASSARDGYSNQPQHF.

This clonotype was counted many times. The genes are TRBV5-1 and TRBJ1-4, with D perhaps matching TRBD1 (6 bases). CDR1 is SGHRS, CDR2 YFSETQ, per germline. Trimming cost V 1 base and J 7 bases, with 8 bases left between them. The CDR3 is 13 residues long. CDR3 in DNA: TGCGCCAGCAGCTTGCCAGGGGCTGAAAAACTGTTTTTT. As protein: CASSLPGAEKLFF.

The table lists this clonotype with many counts. The V and J genes are TRBV21-1 and TRBJ2-3; the DNA was not compared with TRBD1, the D call given in the table. TRBV21-1 is a pseudogene. This CDR3 has 16 residues. The CDR3, as DNA: TGTGCCAGCAGCAAAGCGCGACAGGGGATCACAGATACGCAGTATTTT. It is translated as CASSKARQGITDTQYF.